These 9 T cell receptor beta chains were sequenced from one sample in a study of T cell changes during pregnancy in multiple sclerosis. TCRdb's table, derived via immunoSEQ multiplex PCR, lists solely in-frame clones and lacks some. The data hold over 45,000 clones, with more than 85% observed a single time. The material was CD4+ T cells from peripheral blood mononuclear cells, obtained in the third trimester of pregnancy. These receptors all stem from a female donor with multiple sclerosis, enrolled in a pregnancy study.

V usage is TRBV4-3 and J usage is TRBJ1-4; D gene ambiguous. The CDR3 totals 15 residues. Germline V lookup: CDR1 LGHNA, CDR2 YSLEER. Trimming took 4 bases from V and 3 from J, leaving 12 bases between them. The CDR3 is CASSLEGRANEKLFF. DNA for the CDR3: TGCGCCAGCAGCCTAGAGGGCCGTGCTAATGAAAAACTGTTTTTT.

This rearrangement joins TRBV6-1 to TRBJ1-5; TRBD1 matches at 9 bases. In germline, CDR1 is MNHNS, CDR2 SASEGT. The CDR3 is 18 amino acids. With 2 bases clipped from V and 6 bases from J, the junction kept 14 bases outside the gene matches. This chain's CDR3 is CASSEFPLGQGMGQPQHF. The CDR3 nucleotides are TGTGCCAGCAGTGAATTCCCTTTGGGACAGGGTATGGGTCAGCCCCAGCATTTT.

This chain uses TRBV7-9 with TRBJ2-3; 11 nucleotides agree with TRBD2. The CDR3 has 19 amino acids. Germline V lookup: CDR1 SEHNR, CDR2 FQNEAQ (reference sequence). V lost 5 bases, J lost 7 bases, and 20 bases stayed unmatched. Here the CDR3 DNA reads TGTGCCAGCAGCCCCATACCCCGTTTAGCGGGAGGGCCGGGAAATACGCAGTATTTT. Translating gives CASSPIPRLAGGPGNTQYF. The full variable domain, rest sourced from reference TRBV7-9 and TRBJ2-3, is DTGVSQNPRHKITKRGQNVTFRCDPISEHNRLYWYRQTLGQGPEFLTYFQNEAQLEKSRLLSDRFSAERPKGSFSTLEIQRTEQGDSAMYLCASSPIPRLAGGPGNTQYFGPGTRLTVL.

J is TRBJ1-4 and V is TRBV18; tentative D call: TRBD1 (6 bases). Germline assignment: CDR1 KGHSH and CDR2 LQKENI. Trimming pared 2 bases from V and 14 bases from J, leaving 15 bases between. This CDR3 spans 13 amino acids. The CDR3 is CASSPGQGFVLFF. CDR3 DNA sequence: TGTGCCAGCTCACCAGGCCAGGGGTTTGTTCTGTTTTTT.

This clone occurred once. The genes are TRBV10-3 and TRBJ2-3; TRBD2 matches 9 bases. The germline gives CDR1 ENHRY, CDR2 SYGVKD. The CDR3 has 15 residues. J lost 5 bases, V lost 5 bases, and 8 bases had no gene match. CDR3 protein: CAISSSSGEVDTQYF. CDR3 coding DNA: TGTGCCATCAGTTCTTCTAGCGGGGAGGTAGATACGCAGTATTTT.

The chain combines TRBV6-1 with TRBJ2-3; TRBD1 matches 8 bases. Germline-derived CDR1 and CDR2 are MNHNS and SASEGT. This CDR3 contains 14 residues. V shed 3 bases and J 4 bases; nucleotides not matched to a gene: 3. The CDR3 bases are TGTGCCAGCAGTGACCCAGGGGGCCCAGATACGCAGTATTTT. Translating gives CASSDPGGPDTQYF.

As to this clone: Other DNA sequences of this sample code for an identical CDR3. The V and J genes are TRBV28 and TRBJ1-4, with a possible D match to TRBD1 (6 bases). CDR3 size: 12 residues. V lost 8 bases and J lost 8, with 12 bases in between. CDR1 is MDHEN and CDR2 is SYDVKM in the germline V gene. CDR3 DNA sequence: TGTGCCAGCGAGGGGGTAGGAGAAAAACTGTTTTTT. Translating gives CASEGVGEKLFF.

The gene calls are TRBV11-2 and TRBJ2-2, with a possible D match to TRBD1 (5 bases). Trimming took 2 bases from V and 4 from J, leaving 14 bases between them. This CDR3 is 16 amino acids long. The germline gives CDR1 SGHAT, CDR2 FQNNGV. The CDR3 nucleotides read TGTGCCAGCAGCTTAAGTAGACAGTTCGCCACCGGGGAGCTGTTTTTT. As protein: CASSLSRQFATGELFF.

The count of this clone is one. The J gene is TRBJ2-7, the V gene TRBV11-2; D possibly corresponds to TRBD1 (6 bases). This CDR3 has 15 amino acids. V was trimmed by 5 bases and J by 2 bases, leaving 16 bases between them. Germline V lookup: CDR1 SGHAT, CDR2 FQNNGV. CDR3 residues: CASSLLAGAPYEQYF. CDR3 DNA: TGTGCCAGCAGCCTCCTCGCAGGGGCCCCCTACGAGCAGTACTTC.